Each of the 20 T cell receptor beta chains below was sequenced from the same sample in a study of preoperative IRX-2 immunotherapy in early breast cancer. Assay used: immunoSEQ multiplex PCR; TCRdb lists only in-frame clones, some missing. The repertoire consists of approximately 100,000 clones, with more than 80% occurring once and the leading ten covering about 1.9%. Noted treatment: preoperative locoregional IRX-2 cytokine immunotherapy. The sequencing here drew on tumor tissue, taken after IRX-2 immunotherapy. Every receptor here comes from a human donor with breast cancer.

The chain uses TRBV18 and TRBJ2-7; D possibly matches TRBD1 or TRBD2 (6 bases each). Germline loops: CDR1 KGHSH, CDR2 LQKENI. Trimming removed 3 bases from V and 7 bases from J, with 10 bases in between. The CDR3 extends over 12 amino acids. The CDR3 bases are TGTGCCAGCTCACCGGGGGGCCGGGAGCAGTACTTC. It translates to CASSPGGREQYF.

V usage is TRBV19 and J usage is TRBJ1-2, with D uncertain. Germline V lookup: CDR1 LNHDA, CDR2 SQIVND (reference sequence). This CDR3 has 13 residues. V was pared by 6 bases and J by 6 bases, with 14 bases between. The chain's CDR3 is CASRSGGGDGYTF. CDR3 bases: TGTGCCAGTAGATCCGGAGGTGGGGATGGCTACACCTTC.

The rearrangement joins TRBV19 to TRBJ1-4; D is undetermined. V was shortened by 9 bases and J by 0 bases, with 17 bases between the two germline ends. Germline CDR1 reads LNHDA; CDR2 reads SQIVND (reference sequence). This CDR3 comprises 16 residues. The CDR3 loop reads CASRPGISATNEKLFF. The CDR3 nucleotides are TGTGCCAGCAGACCGGGGATATCTGCAACTAATGAAAAACTGTTTTTT. Based on the CDR3 plus reference TRBV19 and TRBJ1-4, the full variable domain is DGGITQSPKYLFRKEGQNVTLSCEQNLNHDAMYWYRQDPGQGLRLIYYSQIVNDFQKGDIAEGYSVSREKKESFPLTVTSAQKNPTAFYLCASRPGISATNEKLFFGSGTQLSVL.

The chain is built from TRBV6-4 and TRBJ2-2, with D unclear. The CDR3 runs to 13 residues. Trimming pared 5 bases from V and 4 bases from J, leaving 8 bases between. Germline V lookup: CDR1 MRHNA, CDR2 SNTAGT. The CDR3 DNA follows: TGTGCCAGCAGTTACATTCGCACCGGGGAGCTGTTTTTT. This sequence encodes CASSYIRTGELFF.

CDR3 sequence: CASSSHRESNQPQHF. The CDR3 nucleotides read TGTGCCAGTAGTTCCCACAGGGAAAGCAATCAGCCCCAGCATTTT. This chain uses TRBV19 with TRBJ1-5, with D perhaps TRBD1 (6 bases). Germline CDR1 and CDR2: LNHDA and SQIVND (reference sequence). The CDR3 consists of 15 residues. Deletions cut 5 bases from V and 1 base from J, with 12 bases between.

The chain employs TRBV19 and TRBJ2-1; TRBD2 matches 7 bases. Germline V gives CDR1 LNHDA, CDR2 SQIVND (reference sequence). The V and J ends lost 5 bases and 9 bases, in that order; junction bases with no gene match: 4. The CDR3 is 12 residues long. This chain's CDR3 is CASSRTRAEQFF. The CDR3 nucleotides read TGTGCCAGTAGTCGGACTAGAGCTGAGCAGTTCTTC.

This chain uses TRBV7-6 with TRBJ1-6; D might be TRBD1 (6 bases). The CDR3 contains 19 residues. The ends were cut back, 5 bases at V and 7 bases at J, with 27 bases in the middle. CDR1 SGHVS and CDR2 FNYEAQ come from the germline V gene. The CDR3 reads CASSQDFNGRGGMNSPLHF. The CDR3 DNA reads as TGTGCCAGCAGCCAAGATTTTAACGGCAGGGGAGGCATGAATTCACCCCTCCACTTT. Drawing the rest from reference TRBV7-6 and TRBJ1-6, the complete variable domain is GAGVSQSPRYKVTKRGQDVALRCDPISGHVSLYWYRQALGQGPEFLTYFNYEAQQDKSGLPNDRFSAERPEGSISTLTIQRTEQRDSAMYRCASSQDFNGRGGMNSPLHFGNGTRLTVT.

The chain joins TRBV6-7 to TRBJ2-7; TRBD1 matches 10 bases. TRBV6-7 is reported as an ORF; its role is uncertain. The CDR3 sequence is 14 residues long. V shed 6 bases and J 1 base; nucleotides not matched to a gene: 3. The chain's CDR3 is CASRGQGESYEQYF. DNA for the CDR3: TGTGCCAGCAGAGGACAGGGGGAATCCTACGAGCAGTACTTC.

The CDR3 is CASSVAGNIQYF. The CDR3, as DNA: TGCGCCAGCAGTGTGGCCGGGAACATTCAGTACTTC. The V and J genes are TRBV10-1 and TRBJ2-4, with D unclear. V was trimmed by 4 bases and J by 7 bases, leaving 8 bases between them. CDR1 WNHNN and CDR2 SYGVQD come from the germline V gene (reference sequence). The CDR3 loop spans 12 amino acids.

CDR3: CAINLGLGDTQYF. CDR3 nucleotides: TGTGCCATCAACTTAGGACTGGGAGATACGCAGTATTTT. The chain joins TRBV6-8 to TRBJ2-3; D perhaps matches TRBD2 (5 bases). CDR1 is MNHGY and CDR2 is SAAAGT in the germline V gene. This CDR3 spans 13 amino acids. The V and J ends lost 10 bases and 5 bases respectively, with 16 bases between them.

V usage is TRBV7-1 and J usage is TRBJ1-5; TRBD1 might be the D (6 bases). Being an ORF, TRBV7-1 has a function that is uncertain. The CDR3 loop spans 14 amino acids. V was pared by 5 bases and J by 4 bases, with 12 bases between. CDR3 amino acids: CASSAGQINQPQHF. The CDR3 bases are TGTGCCAGCAGCGCCGGACAGATTAATCAGCCCCAGCATTTT.

This sequence joins TRBV5-1 and TRBJ2-2; 7 bases fit TRBD1. This CDR3 is built from 15 residues. The V gene end was trimmed by 0 bases and the J gene end by 6 bases; junction bases not matched to a gene: 5. CDR1 SGHRS and CDR2 YFSETQ come from the germline V gene. Here the CDR3 reads CASSLGTGGAGELFF. CDR3 DNA sequence: TGCGCCAGCAGCTTGGGGACAGGAGGAGCCGGGGAGCTGTTTTTT.

The rearrangement links TRBV29-1 to TRBJ2-1; a possible D gene is TRBD2 (6 bases). The CDR3 sequence is 13 residues long. With 7 bases removed from V and 7 bases from J, the gap between germline ends came to 17 bases. Germline V gene lookup returns CDR1 SQVTM and CDR2 ANQGSEA. The CDR3, as DNA: TGCAGCGCCAACGATTGGGGGGAAAATGAGCAGTTCTTC. It yields the protein CSANDWGENEQFF.

The V call is TRBV28, the J call TRBJ2-7; a possible D gene is TRBD2 (6 bases). The V and J ends lost 6 bases and 1 base respectively, with 13 bases between them. Germline lookup yields CDR1 MDHEN and CDR2 SYDVKM. There are 14 residues in the CDR3. The CDR3 loop is CASRNQGLSYEQYF. CDR3 sequence (DNA): TGTGCCAGCAGGAACCAGGGACTTTCCTACGAGCAGTACTTC.

The rearrangement uses TRBV12-5 and TRBJ2-3, with TRBD1 matching 9 bases. Germline V gene data show CDR1 as LGHNT and CDR2 as FRNRAP. This CDR3 contains 17 residues. V was pared by 1 base and J by 3 bases, with 8 bases of the junction left unmatched. The CDR3 DNA reads as TGTGCTAGTGGTTTGGACCCAGGGACAGGGATAACAGATACGCAGTATTTT. Translated: CASGLDPGTGITDTQYF.

This rearrangement joins TRBV11-3 to TRBJ1-4, with D possibly matching TRBD1 (5 bases). The germline CDR1 and CDR2 sequences are SGHNT and YENEEA. This CDR3 spans 15 amino acids. The V gene lost 6 bases and the J gene lost 3 bases, with 14 bases spanning the gap. The CDR3 nucleotides read TGTGCCAGCAGTTTATTTCAGGGATCTAATGAAAAACTGTTTTTT. Translated: CASSLFQGSNEKLFF.

The chain combines TRBV30 with TRBJ1-6, with D possibly being TRBD1 (6 bases). This CDR3 has 13 amino acids. The germline V and J ends were trimmed by 0 bases and 9 bases, with 9 bases remaining between them. Per the germline V gene, CDR1 is GTSNPN and CDR2 is SVGIG (reference sequence). CDR3 sequence reads: CAWSVGGPSPLHF. Here the CDR3 DNA reads TGTGCCTGGAGTGTAGGGGGACCTTCACCCCTCCACTTT.

The CDR3 nucleotides are TGTGCCAGCTCTCCTTACAGGGATTTTGAGGGCTACACCTTC. This translates into CASSPYRDFEGYTF. The rearrangement links TRBV18 to TRBJ1-2, with a tentative D call TRBD1 (6 bases). The germline V gene encodes CDR1 KGHSH and CDR2 LQKENI. Between the trimmed V and J ends, which lost 6 bases and 8 bases, there was a span of 19 bases. The CDR3 loop spans 14 amino acids.

V and J are TRBV7-1 and TRBJ1-1; D is perhaps TRBD1 (5 bases). TRBV7-1 is marked as an open reading frame, function uncertain. The CDR3 is 15 amino acids. Trimming took 4 bases from V and 1 from J, leaving 13 bases between them. CDR3 in DNA: TGTGCCAGCAGCTTGGCGGGACTCGGGAACACTGAAGCTTTCTTT. Translation: CASSLAGLGNTEAFF.

The chain combines TRBV6-7 with TRBJ1-4; TRBD1 matches 9 bases. TRBV6-7 is flagged as an ORF with uncertain function. This CDR3 region has 15 residues. V shed 6 bases, J shed 8 bases, and the junction held 10 bases outside the gene matches. The CDR3 region has the DNA TGTGCCAGCAGGGGCGGACAGGGGATCGGGGAAAAACTGTTTTTT. Its translation: CASRGGQGIGEKLFF.